The text below deals with one T cell receptor (beta chain). Its antigen is not known. The repertoire was sequenced with immunoSEQ multiplex PCR; TCRdb's copy has only in-frame clones and lacks some. The sample records some 180,000 clones, around nine tenths being singletons. Germline lookup yields CDR1 SGHNT and CDR2 YENEEA. Trimming removed 3 bases from V and 6 bases from J, with 9 bases in between. The CDR3 sequence is 12 residues long. The entry originates in a study of T cell responses to AZD1222 COVID-19 vaccine. Points from the study as a whole: Targeting of unmutated variant regions was reportedly seen in nearly half of spike-specific TCRs.

The source was peripheral blood, collected 28 days after the second dose of the MenACWY control vaccine. This chain joins TRBV11-3 and TRBJ2-7; D may be TRBD1 (6 bases). The TCR sequence derives from an adult who received the MenACWY meningococcal vaccine as a control. The chain's CDR3 is CASSLTGIEQYF. The CDR3 DNA follows: TGTGCCAGCAGCTTGACAGGCATCGAGCAGTACTTC. Using reference TRBV11-3 and TRBJ2-7 for the parts outside the CDR3, the full variable domain is EAGVVQSPRYKIIEKKQPVAFWCNPISGHNTLYWYLQNLGQGPELLIRYENEEAVDDSQLPKDRFSAERLKGVDSTLKIQPAELGDSAVYLCASSLTGIEQYFGPGTRLTVT.